This TCR beta chain emerged from a study of T-cell memory formation after mild COVID-19. To note about this clonotype: Its target is not known.

MiXCR was run by TCRdb on the 5' RACE reads, yielding one entry per CDR3 protein. The sample comprises approximately 300,000 distinct CDR3 sequences, under 8.5% of which are singletons, and approximately 23% rests with the top ten. Overall study results and limits: The finding that pre-infection memory included some responding clones suggested that cross-reactive memory joined.

The V end lost 0 bases, the J end lost 3 bases, and 12 bases lay between the germline ends. Germline V lookup: CDR1 DFQATT, CDR2 SNEGSKA (reference sequence). This CDR3 region has 16 residues. Material: PBMCs or a T cell subset sorted from them (not recorded which). The chain joins TRBV20-1 to TRBJ2-6; D is uncertain. This receptor was obtained from a man aged 18-30 years who had mild COVID-19 (a few samples of this study predate the infection). Cell type and time point are not known. The CDR3 sequence is CSARDYRRSGANVLTF. CDR3 DNA sequence: TGCAGTGCTAGAGACTATCGAAGGAGTGGGGCCAACGTCCTGACTTTC.